A single sample gave rise to the 17 T cell receptor beta chains below, sequenced in a study of cytotoxic CD8 clonotypes in ibrutinib-treated CLL. Assay: immunoSEQ multiplex PCR; the TCRdb copy retains only in-frame clones and omits some. The repertoire holds approximately 350,000 clones, with 67% as singletons. The sequencing here drew on PBMCs, taken after 36 months of ibrutinib treatment. These receptor sequences come from a human donor with chronic lymphocytic leukemia.

V usage is TRBV6-1 and J usage is TRBJ1-5, with a possible D match to TRBD1 (5 bases). V shed 2 bases and J shed 3 bases, with 20 bases lying between them. CDR3 length: 18 amino acids. Per germline, CDR1 MNHNS and CDR2 SASEGT. CDR3 sequence: CASSERGLAAGFNQPQHF. The CDR3 nucleotides read TGTGCCAGCAGTGAACGGGGCCTGGCGGCAGGGTTCAATCAGCCCCAGCATTTT.

This clone was counted only a few times. The chain is built from TRBV6-1 and TRBJ2-5; D ambiguous. Germline V lookup: CDR1 MNHNS, CDR2 SASEGT. CDR3 length: 12 amino acids. V lost 0 bases and J 3 bases, leaving 2 bases between the germline ends. The CDR3 loop is CASSEAEETQYF. In DNA form, the CDR3 reads TGTGCCAGCAGTGAAGCAGAAGAGACCCAGTACTTC.

This chain links TRBV7-6 with TRBJ2-3; 8 positions match TRBD2. The CDR3 length is 16 residues. Germline CDR1 and CDR2: SGHVS and FNYEAQ. J lost 2 bases, V lost 1 base, and 5 bases had no gene match. In nucleotides, the CDR3 is TGTGCCAGCAGCTTAGGGGAGCGGGGGTTCACAGATACGCAGTATTTT. Residues: CASSLGERGFTDTQYF.

The table lists this clone with a few counts. One end of the junction varies from germline; a read error may be responsible. The chain carries TRBV7-2 and TRBJ2-7; unclear D gene. Germline V gene lookup returns CDR1 SGHTA and CDR2 FQGNSA. The CDR3 contains 9 residues. The CDR3 is CASSLPLVF. CDR3 bases: TGTGCCAGCAGCCTTCCTCTAGTGTTC.

This chain connects TRBV10-2 to TRBJ2-7; 7 nucleotides line up with TRBD1. The germline gives CDR1 WSHSY, CDR2 SAAADI. Trimming removed 3 bases from V and 6 bases from J; junction bases left unmatched: 8. The CDR3 is 14 residues long. CDR3 sequence: CASSDVDRWSEQYF. CDR3 sequence (DNA): TGCGCCAGCAGTGACGTGGACAGGTGGTCCGAGCAGTACTTC.

This clone was counted a few times. The chain uses TRBV10-1 and TRBJ2-7; unclear D gene. Trimming removed 7 bases from V and 4 bases from J, with 5 bases in between. The length of the CDR3 is 10 residues. Germline V gene data show CDR1 as WNHNN and CDR2 as SYGVQD (reference sequence). The CDR3 is CASIRYEQYF. CDR3 bases: TGCGCCAGCATAAGGTACGAGCAGTACTTC.

The chain has TRBV19 and TRBJ2-7; TRBD2 agrees at 12 bases. Germline lookup yields CDR1 LNHDA and CDR2 SQIVND (reference sequence). V gave up 4 bases and J gave up 3 bases; unmatched junction bases: 4. This CDR3 comprises 15 residues. Here the CDR3 DNA reads TGTGCCAGTAGTACACTAGCGGGGGGTTTCTACGAGCAGTACTTC. The encoded protein is CASSTLAGGFYEQYF.

This clone has just a few counts. V gene TRBV9 combines with J gene TRBJ2-3; D uncertain. V was clipped by 4 bases and J by 4 bases, with 13 bases between them. Per germline, CDR1 SGDLS and CDR2 YYNGEE. This CDR3 spans 14 amino acids. The CDR3 nucleotides read TGTGCCAGCAGCCTCACGGACGGATCAGATACGCAGTATTTT. Protein sequence: CASSLTDGSDTQYF. The full variable domain, with the rest looked up from reference TRBV9 and TRBJ2-3, is DSGVTQTPKHLITATGQRVTLRCSPRSGDLSVYWYQQSLDQGLQFLIQYYNGEERAKGNILERFSAQQFPDLHSELNLSSLELGDSALYFCASSLTDGSDTQYFGPGTRLTVL.

This clone has only one observation. This CDR3 reads CASSPGLYTGELFF. In nucleotides, the CDR3 is TGTGCCAGCAGTCCGGGACTGTACACCGGGGAGCTGTTTTTT. The genes are TRBV28 and TRBJ2-2; perhaps TRBD2 as D (6 bases). Germline V gives CDR1 MDHEN, CDR2 SYDVKM. Trimming left V 5 bases short and J 3 bases short, with 10 bases between. The CDR3 spans 14 residues.

The chain combines TRBV4-1 with TRBJ2-1; D is unclear. The V gene lost 4 bases and the J gene lost 7 bases, with 14 bases spanning the gap. CDR1 MGHRA and CDR2 YSYEKL come from the germline V gene. The CDR3 totals 14 residues. Here the CDR3 reads CASSLFAPLNEQFF. In DNA, the CDR3 is TGCGCCAGCAGCCTTTTTGCCCCTCTAAATGAGCAGTTCTTC.

The V gene is TRBV25-1, the J gene TRBJ1-2, with no clear D. The V end was cut by 1 base, the J end by 4 bases, with 22 bases between. The CDR3 is 18 amino acids. The V gene's germline CDR1 is MGHDK and CDR2 SYGVNS. The CDR3 DNA sequence: TGTGCCAGCAGTGAATTTTCCCGAGGGTTGGAGACCGGCTATGGCTACACCTTC. It is translated as CASSEFSRGLETGYGYTF.

V usage is TRBV6-5 and J usage is TRBJ2-1; 9 bases align to TRBD1. CDR3 size: 14 residues. Germline CDR1 MNHEY, CDR2 SVGAGI. Trimming at V came to 2 bases and at J to 8 bases, leaving 4 bases not matched to a gene. CDR3 amino acids: CASSYQTGGDEQFF. The CDR3 DNA reads TGTGCCAGCAGTTACCAAACAGGGGGCGATGAGCAGTTCTTC.

The V and J genes are TRBV29-1 and TRBJ2-7; D might be TRBD1 or TRBD2, each matching 5 bases. V lost 7 bases, J lost 0 bases, and 16 bases lay in between. This CDR3 comprises 14 residues. Per germline, CDR1 SQVTM and CDR2 ANQGSEA. The CDR3 DNA reads as TGCAGCGCCGGTGCCGGGACCGACTCCTACGAGCAGTACTTC. Translated: CSAGAGTDSYEQYF.

The chain links TRBV5-1 to TRBJ2-2; 7 bases map to TRBD2. CDR1 is SGHRS and CDR2 is YFSETQ in the germline V gene. Trimming at V came to 0 bases and at J to 0 bases, leaving 5 bases not matched to a gene. There are 17 residues in the CDR3. This CDR3 reads CASSLVSGAANTGELFF. The CDR3 DNA reads as TGCGCCAGCAGCTTGGTGAGCGGGGCTGCGAACACCGGGGAGCTGTTTTTT.

This clone was recorded a few times. The chain has TRBV7-9 and TRBJ1-1, with D tentatively TRBD1 (5 bases). The germline V gene has CDR1 SEHNR and CDR2 FQNEAQ (reference sequence). CDR3 length equals 13 residues. Trimming took off 4 bases at V and 0 bases at J, with 6 bases between the two ends. DNA of the CDR3: TGTGCCAGCAGCTCACAGGTGAACACTGAAGCTTTCTTT. Translating it yields CASSSQVNTEAFF.

The chain has TRBV10-3 and TRBJ2-7, with 9 bases matching TRBD1. CDR3 length: 17 residues. Germline-derived CDR1 and CDR2 are ENHRY and SYGVKD. With V trimmed by 6 bases and J by 0 bases, 12 bases remained unmatched. The CDR3 here is CAISSGPGQGASYEQYF. CDR3 DNA sequence: TGTGCCATCAGCTCCGGACCGGGACAGGGCGCCTCCTACGAGCAGTACTTC.

The chain is built from TRBV28 and TRBJ2-2; D ambiguous. The V end lost 4 bases, the J end lost 0 bases, and 6 bases lay between the germline ends. From germline, CDR1 is MDHEN and CDR2 SYDVKM. CDR3 length: 14 amino acids. CDR3 in DNA: TGTGCCAGCAGTTCCGGGTCGAACACCGGGGAGCTGTTTTTT. Translating gives CASSSGSNTGELFF.